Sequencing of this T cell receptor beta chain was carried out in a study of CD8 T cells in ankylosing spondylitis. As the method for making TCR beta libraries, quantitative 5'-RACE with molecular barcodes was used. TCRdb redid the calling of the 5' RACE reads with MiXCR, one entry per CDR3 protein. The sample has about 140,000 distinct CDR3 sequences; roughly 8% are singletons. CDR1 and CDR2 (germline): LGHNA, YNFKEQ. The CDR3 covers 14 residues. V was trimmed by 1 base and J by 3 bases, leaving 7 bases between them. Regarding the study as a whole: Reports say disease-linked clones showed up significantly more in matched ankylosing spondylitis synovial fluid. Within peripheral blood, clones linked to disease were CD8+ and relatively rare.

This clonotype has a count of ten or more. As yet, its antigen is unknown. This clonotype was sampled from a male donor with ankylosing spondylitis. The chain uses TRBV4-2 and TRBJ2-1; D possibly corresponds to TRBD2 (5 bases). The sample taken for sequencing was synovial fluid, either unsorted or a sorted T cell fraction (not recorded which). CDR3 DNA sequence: TGTGCCAGCAGCCAAGCTGGGAGCTACAATGAGCAGTTCTTC. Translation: CASSQAGSYNEQFF.